The clone carrying this T cell receptor (beta chain) was counted many times. What it binds is not known. Germline lookup yields CDR1 SGHVS and CDR2 FQNEAQ. This CDR3 comprises 15 residues. The trim removed 6 bases at V and 4 bases at J, leaving 12 bases unmatched. These data originate in a study of Graves' ophthalmopathy and Graves' hyperthyroidism. Study-level points and caveats: A 13-signature model separated ophthalmopathy from stable hyperthyroidism, reaching 87.88% sensitivity and roughly 81% specificity cross-validated.

RNA served as the template for amplifying TCR beta CDR3 regions. Second-round multiplex PCR came after a first-round RT-PCR that employed HTBI primers. Each CDR3 protein is one row after TCRdb ran MiXCR on the multiplex PCR reads. The data contain 500,000 to 800,000 distinct CDR3 sequences, about two fifths of them seen just once; the ten biggest clones take up 3.3%. The material sequenced was peripheral blood. This chain connects TRBV7-8 to TRBJ2-7, with 7 bases aligning to TRBD1. This TCR was recovered from an adult man with Graves' ophthalmopathy. Here the CDR3 DNA reads TGTGCCAGCAGTCCGGTTGGGGCAGGGGGATACGAGCAGTACTTC. Residues: CASSPVGAGGYEQYF.